A selection of T cell receptor beta chains follows, all from one sample in a study of T-cell reconstitution after alpha-beta-depleted transplantation in children. TCRdb itself ran the PCR reads through MiXCR, one entry per CDR3 protein. This table holds 250,000 to 350,000 distinct CDR3 sequences, roughly 9.5% found once. Sample: PBMCs from the stem cell graft donor, taken from the stem cell graft. The receptor source for this set is a human donor who donated a stem cell graft to a child with SCID. CDR3s include the opening cysteine and the closing phenylalanine or tryptophan. D genes are given only for firm matches. Some rows have no size entry. The others give once, few or many, or a class for an expanded clone.

D gene | clone size | J gene | V gene | CDR3 DNA | CDR3 protein
TRBD2 | few | TRBJ2-7 | TRBV7-6 | TGTGCCAGCAGCTTAGTTCTAGCGGGGGAGGTCGAGCAGTACTTC | CASSLVLAGEVEQYF
. | many | TRBJ2-7 | TRBV3-1 | TGTGCCAGCAGCCAAAGGGGCTACGAGCAGTACTTC | CASSQRGYEQYF
TRBD1 | many | TRBJ2-5 | TRBV12-3/TRBV12-4 | TGTGCCAGCAGCCCCCGACAGGGTCAAGAGACCCAGTACTTC | CASSPRQGQETQYF
. | . | TRBJ2-5 | TRBV20-1 | TGCAGTGCTAGTGGGTTGGAGACCCAGTACTTC | CSASGLETQYF
. | many | TRBJ1-3 | TRBV5-1 | TGTGCCAGCAGTCAGGGCTCTGGAAACACCATATATTTT | CASSQGSGNTIYF
. | . | TRBJ2-1 | TRBV7-7 | TGTGCTAGCAGCTTAACGGTCGATCATGAGCAGTTCTTC | CASSLTVDHEQFF
. | . | TRBJ2-7 | TRBV21-1 | TGTGCCAGCGATAAGAATAAGAGGGGCAGAGGTTGCTACGAGCAGTACTTC | CASDKNKRGRGCYEQYF
TRBD1 | . | TRBJ1-2 | TRBV5-1 | TGCGCCAGCAGCCTTCGTTCCGGGACAGGGAAGGGCTACACCTTC | CASSLRSGTGKGYTF
TRBD1 | . | TRBJ2-3 | TRBV10-3 | TGTGCCATCGGGACAGGGAGGACAGATACGCAGTATTTT | CAIGTGRTDTQYF
. | many | TRBJ2-1 | TRBV7-7 | TGTGCCAGCAGCTTAGTAGTCGAGGGGAATGAGCAGTTCTTC | CASSLVVEGNEQFF
. | . | TRBJ1-1 | TRBV10-3 | TGTGCCATCAGTGAGTCGATCGGGGGTGCTGAAGCTTTCTTT | CAISESIGGAEAFF
TRBD1 | few | TRBJ1-5 | TRBV3-1 | TGTGCCAGCAGCCAAGGGACAGGGTTGAGCAATCAGCCCCAGCATTTT | CASSQGTGLSNQPQHF
. | . | TRBJ2-6 | TRBV4-2 | TGTGCCAGCAGCCAGATCCAAGGTGTTACTGGGGCCAACGTCCTGACTTTC | CASSQIQGVTGANVLTF
. | . | TRBJ2-6 | TRBV20-1 | TGCTGTGCTAGAGATGAGGAGGGGATTAAAGGGGCCAACGTCCTGACTTTC | CCARDEEGIKGANVLTF
. | . | TRBJ1-4 | TRBV6-1 | TGTGCCAGCACTAGGGGGGGGCTGGGAACTAATGAAAAACTGTTTTTT | CASTRGGLGTNEKLFF
. | few | TRBJ2-7 | TRBV14 | TGTGCCAGCAGCCAAGCTAGGGTCTCCTACGAGCAGTACTTC | CASSQARVSYEQYF
. | few | TRBJ1-2 | TRBV12-3/TRBV12-4 | TGTGCCAGCAGTCCCAGGGTAGTTCGCTATGGCTACACCTTC | CASSPRVVRYGYTF
. | few | TRBJ2-5 | TRBV9 | TGTGCCAGCAGCACCCTAGTTGAGGAGACCCAGTACTTC | CASSTLVEETQYF
TRBD1 | few | TRBJ2-7 | TRBV7-2 | TGTGCCAGCAGCCGCCAGACAGGGGGCGCGGGTTTAGAGGACTTC | CASSRQTGGAGLEDF
. | . | TRBJ2-5 | TRBV7-3 | TGTGCCAGCAGCTTACGGGTCGAGGAGAGGGAGACCCAGTACTTC | CASSLRVEERETQYF
. | . | TRBJ1-1 | TRBV20-1 | TGCAGTGCTAGAGATGGAAAGGGCACTGAAGCTTTCTTT | CSARDGKGTEAFF
. | . | TRBJ1-2 | TRBV5-6 | TGTGCCAGCAGCTCCCGGACCGTACACTACACCTTC | CASSSRTVHYTF
. | many | TRBJ1-2 | TRBV7-9 | TGTGCCATCGAGGGAAGGGACTATGGCTACACCTTC | CAIEGRDYGYTF
. | few | TRBJ2-7 | TRBV18 | TGTGCCAGCTCACCACCTGCAGGGGCGGGTGAGCAGTACTTC | CASSPPAGAGEQYF
. | . | TRBJ2-2 | TRBV5-5 | TGTGCCAGCAGCTTGGGGCGGGGGCCCACCGGGGAGCTGTTTTTT | CASSLGRGPTGELFF
TRBD1 | few | TRBJ2-5 | TRBV11-2 | TGTGCCAGCAGCTTGGGACAGGGGTTTCAAGAGACCCAGTACTTC | CASSLGQGFQETQYF